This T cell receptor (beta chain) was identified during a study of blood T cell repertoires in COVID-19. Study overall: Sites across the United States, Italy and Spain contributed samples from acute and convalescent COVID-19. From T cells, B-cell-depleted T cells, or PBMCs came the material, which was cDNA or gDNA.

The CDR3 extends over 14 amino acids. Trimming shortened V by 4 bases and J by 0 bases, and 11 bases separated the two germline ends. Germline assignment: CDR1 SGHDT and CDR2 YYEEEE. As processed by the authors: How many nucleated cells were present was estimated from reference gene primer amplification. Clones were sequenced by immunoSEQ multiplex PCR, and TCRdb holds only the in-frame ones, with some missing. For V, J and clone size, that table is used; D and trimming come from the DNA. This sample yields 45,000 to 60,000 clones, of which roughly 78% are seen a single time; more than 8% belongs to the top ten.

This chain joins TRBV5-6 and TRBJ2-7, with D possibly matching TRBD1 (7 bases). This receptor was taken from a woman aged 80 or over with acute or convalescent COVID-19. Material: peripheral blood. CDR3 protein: CASSPGGSSYEQYF. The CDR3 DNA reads TGTGCCAGCAGCCCAGGGGGGAGCTCCTACGAGCAGTACTTC.